Each of the 4 T cell receptor delta chains below was sequenced from the same sample in a study of Vδ1+ human thymocytes. Antigen specificity for these receptors is unknown. Broader study findings: Thymic TRG and TRD repertoires appeared highly polyclonal, with Gaussian CDR3 length distributions.

Sequences come from RNA converted to cDNA by reverse transcription. Pooled V-gene forward primers with one constant-region reverse primer generated the CDR3 amplicons by multiplex PCR. TCRdb applied CATT to the multiplex PCR reads for clone calling. The sample has roughly 25,000 delta-chain clones; 6.5% to 8% are singletons. Sequenced: Vdelta1+ gamma-delta thymocytes from the thymus. The sample's subset: FACS-sorted CD3+ TCRalphabeta- TCRVdelta1+ TCRVdelta2- thymocytes. These receptors all stem from a girl under three years old who had congenital heart surgery.

The chain uses TRDV1 and TRDJ1, with 10 bases lining up with TRDD3. Germline lookup yields CDR1 TSWWSYY and CDR2 QGS. Germline trimming cut 2 bases from V and 0 bases from J; bases unmatched to any gene: 24. CDR3 length: 23 residues. The CDR3 coding sequence is TGTGCTCTTGGGGAAGCCCGGACGGGGGCAACTGGGGGATGTGTGGCGTACACCGATAAACTCATCTTT. It encodes CALGEARTGATGGCVAYTDKLIF.

In its sample, this clone was seen a few times. This chain uses TRDV1 with TRDJ1, with 10 bases lining up with TRDD3. V trimming: 0 bases; J trimming: 3 bases; junction bases outside the gene matches: 25. The CDR3 totals 23 residues. Germline lookup yields CDR1 TSWWSYY and CDR2 QGS. The chain's CDR3 is CALGELDPTVVLGDNGNSDKLIF. CDR3 DNA: TGTGCTCTTGGGGAACTAGACCCTACGGTTGTTCTGGGGGATAACGGTAATTCCGATAAACTCATCTTT.

The chain is built from TRDV1 and TRDJ1; 12 positions agree with TRDD3. The CDR3 sequence is 19 residues long. V lost 4 bases, J lost 3 bases, and 15 bases stayed unmatched. Germline V gene data show CDR1 as TSWWSYY and CDR2 as QGS. CDR3: CALGGYDQVLGDTSDKLIF. CDR3 DNA sequence: TGTGCTCTTGGGGGCTACGATCAGGTACTGGGGGATACCTCCGATAAACTCATCTTT.

The chain employs TRDV1 and TRDJ1; 9 positions agree with TRDD3. In germline, CDR1 is TSWWSYY, CDR2 QGS. This CDR3 comprises 23 residues. Trimming removed 4 bases from V and 0 bases from J; junction bases left unmatched: 27. CDR3 nucleotides: TGTGCTCTTGGGGCCTGCTTCCAATCAGACCACTGGGGGAGACCCCCGTACACCGATAAACTCATCTTT. Translating it yields CALGACFQSDHWGRPPYTDKLIF.